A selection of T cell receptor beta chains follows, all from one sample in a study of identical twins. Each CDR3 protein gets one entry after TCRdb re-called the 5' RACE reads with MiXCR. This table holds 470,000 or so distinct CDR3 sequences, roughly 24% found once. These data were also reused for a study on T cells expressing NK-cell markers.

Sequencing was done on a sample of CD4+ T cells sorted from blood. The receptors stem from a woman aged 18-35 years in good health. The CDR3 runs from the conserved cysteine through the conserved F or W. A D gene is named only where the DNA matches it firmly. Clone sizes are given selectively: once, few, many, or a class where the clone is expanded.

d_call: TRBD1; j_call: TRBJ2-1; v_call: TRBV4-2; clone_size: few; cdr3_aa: CASSQVRTGGNNEQFF; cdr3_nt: TGTGCCAGCAGCCAAGTTAGGACAGGGGGCAACAATGAGCAGTTCTTC
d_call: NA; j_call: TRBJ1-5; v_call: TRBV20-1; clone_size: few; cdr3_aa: CSASPGTASSLRPQHF; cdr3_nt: TGCAGTGCTAGCCCCGGGACGGCTAGTTCGCTAAGGCCCCAGCATTTT
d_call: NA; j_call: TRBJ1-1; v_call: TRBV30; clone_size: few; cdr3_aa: CAWKRDWNTEAFF; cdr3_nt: TGTGCCTGGAAGCGGGATTGGAACACTGAAGCTTTCTTT
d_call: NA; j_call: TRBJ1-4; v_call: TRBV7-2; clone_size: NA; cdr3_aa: CASSIQRGAGEKLFF; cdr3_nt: TGTGCCAGCAGCATCCAAAGGGGGGCGGGTGAAAAACTGTTTTTT
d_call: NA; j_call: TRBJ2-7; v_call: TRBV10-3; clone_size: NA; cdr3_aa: CAISVGRDSYEQYF; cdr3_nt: TGTGCCATCAGTGTGGGCAGGGACTCCTACGAGCAGTACTTC
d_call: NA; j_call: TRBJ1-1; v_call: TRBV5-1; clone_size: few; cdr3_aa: CASSSGRGFDTEAFF; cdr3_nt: TGCGCCAGCAGCTCGGGACGAGGTTTCGACACTGAAGCTTTCTTT
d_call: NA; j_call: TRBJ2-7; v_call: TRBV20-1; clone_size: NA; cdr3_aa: CSANPSDNSYEQYF; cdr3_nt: TGCAGTGCCAACCCTAGCGACAACTCCTACGAGCAGTACTTC
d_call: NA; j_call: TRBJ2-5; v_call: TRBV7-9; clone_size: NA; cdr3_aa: CASSLGFGGHEETQYF; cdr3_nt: TGTGCCAGCAGCTTAGGATTTGGCGGACATGAAGAGACCCAGTACTTC
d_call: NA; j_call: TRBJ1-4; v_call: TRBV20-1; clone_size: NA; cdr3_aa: CSAMGRFNEKLFF; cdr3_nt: TGCAGTGCTATGGGCAGATTTAATGAAAAACTGTTTTTT
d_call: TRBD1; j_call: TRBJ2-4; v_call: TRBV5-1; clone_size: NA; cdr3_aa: CASSPGPGQGIFIQYF; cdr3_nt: TGCGCCAGCAGCCCCGGCCCGGGACAGGGGATATTCATTCAGTACTTC
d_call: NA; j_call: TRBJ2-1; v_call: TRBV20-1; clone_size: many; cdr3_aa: CSAPRGGGVTNEQFF; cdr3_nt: TGCAGTGCTCCAAGGGGGGGCGGAGTCACGAATGAGCAGTTCTTC
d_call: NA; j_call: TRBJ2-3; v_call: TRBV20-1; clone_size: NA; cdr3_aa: CSAVAGSTDTQYF; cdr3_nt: TGCAGTGCCGTCGCGGGGAGCACAGATACGCAGTATTTT
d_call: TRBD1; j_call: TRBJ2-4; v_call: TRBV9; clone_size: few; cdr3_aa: CASSVSGTGGKNIQYF; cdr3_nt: TGTGCCAGCAGCGTCAGCGGGACAGGGGGAAAAAACATTCAGTACTTC
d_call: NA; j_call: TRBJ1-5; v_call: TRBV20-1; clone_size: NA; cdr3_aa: CSARSIFSNQPQHF; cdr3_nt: TGCAGTGCTAGAAGTATCTTTAGCAATCAGCCCCAGCATTTT
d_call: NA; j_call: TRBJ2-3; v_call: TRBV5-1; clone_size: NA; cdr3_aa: CASSLVTDPFSDTQYF; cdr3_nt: TGCGCCAGCAGCTTGGTGACAGATCCTTTTTCAGATACGCAGTATTTT
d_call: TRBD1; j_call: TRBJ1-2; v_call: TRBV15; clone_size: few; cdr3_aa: CATSRGGQGEYTF; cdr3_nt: TGTGCCACCAGCAGAGGAGGGCAGGGGGAATACACCTTC
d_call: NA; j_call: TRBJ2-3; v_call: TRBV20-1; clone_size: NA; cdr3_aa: CSARKPSANTQYF; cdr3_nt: TGCAGTGCTAGAAAACCGTCCGCGAATACGCAGTATTTT
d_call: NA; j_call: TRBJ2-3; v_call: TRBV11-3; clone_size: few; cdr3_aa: CASSLAPRQTDTQYF; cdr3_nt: TGTGCCAGCAGCTTAGCCCCCCGGCAGACAGATACGCAGTATTTT
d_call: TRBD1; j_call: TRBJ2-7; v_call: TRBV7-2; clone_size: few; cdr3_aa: CASSLLQGTEQYF; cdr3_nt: TGTGCCAGCAGCCTTCTACAGGGGACAGAGCAGTACTTC
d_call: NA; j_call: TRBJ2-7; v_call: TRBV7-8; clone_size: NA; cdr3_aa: CASSSYDEQYF; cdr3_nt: TGTGCCAGCAGCTCCTACGACGAGCAGTACTTC
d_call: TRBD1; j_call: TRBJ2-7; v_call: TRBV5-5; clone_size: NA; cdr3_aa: CASRIGGEYEQYF; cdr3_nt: TGTGCCAGCAGAATAGGGGGCGAGTACGAGCAGTACTTC
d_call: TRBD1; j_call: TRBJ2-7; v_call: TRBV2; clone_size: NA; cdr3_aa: CASKRTGSLAEQYF; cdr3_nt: TGTGCCAGTAAACGGACAGGGTCTTTGGCCGAGCAGTACTTC
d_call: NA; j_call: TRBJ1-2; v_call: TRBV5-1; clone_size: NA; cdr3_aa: CASSLATAEGYTF; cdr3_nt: TGCGCCAGCAGCTTGGCTACGGCGGAGGGCTACACCTTC
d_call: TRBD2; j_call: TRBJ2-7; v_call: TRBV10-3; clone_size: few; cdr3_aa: CAISFSSGYEQYF; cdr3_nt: TGTGCCATCAGTTTCTCTAGCGGCTACGAGCAGTACTTC
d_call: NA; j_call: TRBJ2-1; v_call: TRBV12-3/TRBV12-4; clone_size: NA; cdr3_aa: CASSLRPRSSYNEQFF; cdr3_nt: TGTGCCAGCAGTTTGCGTCCGCGCTCCTCCTACAATGAGCAGTTCTTC
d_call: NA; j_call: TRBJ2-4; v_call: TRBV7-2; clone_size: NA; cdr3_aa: CASSNQPGSAIQYF; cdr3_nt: TGTGCCAGCAGCAATCAACCGGGTAGCGCGATTCAGTACTTC
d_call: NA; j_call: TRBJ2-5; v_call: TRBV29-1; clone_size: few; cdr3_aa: CSERPRGETQYF; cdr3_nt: TGCAGCGAAAGGCCTCGTGGGGAGACCCAGTACTTC
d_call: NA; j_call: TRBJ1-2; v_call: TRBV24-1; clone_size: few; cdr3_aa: CATSDPGSNYGYTF; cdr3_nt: TGTGCCACCAGTGATCCGGGGTCTAACTATGGCTACACCTTC
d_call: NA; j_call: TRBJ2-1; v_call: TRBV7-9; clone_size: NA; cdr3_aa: CASTLIRGRYNEQFF; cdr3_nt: TGTGCCAGCACCCTTATCAGGGGTCGGTACAATGAGCAGTTCTTC
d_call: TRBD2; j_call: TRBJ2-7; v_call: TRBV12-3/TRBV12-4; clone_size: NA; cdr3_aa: CASSLGAGGSYEQYF; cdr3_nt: TGTGCCAGCAGTTTGGGGGCGGGAGGATCCTACGAGCAGTACTTC
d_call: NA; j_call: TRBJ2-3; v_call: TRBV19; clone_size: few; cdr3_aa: CASTSDWGADTQYF; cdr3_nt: TGTGCCAGTACCTCTGACTGGGGCGCAGATACGCAGTATTTT
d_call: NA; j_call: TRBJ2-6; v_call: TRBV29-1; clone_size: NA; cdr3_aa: CSVDPTGANVLTF; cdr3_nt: TGCAGCGTTGATCCGACTGGGGCCAACGTCCTGACTTTC
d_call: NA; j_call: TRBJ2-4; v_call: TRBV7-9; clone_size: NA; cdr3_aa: CASSGEGSGFKNIQYF; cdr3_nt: TGTGCCAGCAGCGGGGAAGGTTCGGGCTTCAAAAACATTCAGTACTTC
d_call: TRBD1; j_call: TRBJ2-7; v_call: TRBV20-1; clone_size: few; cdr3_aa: CSARRDRGFYEQYF; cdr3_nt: TGCAGTGCTAGACGGGACAGGGGGTTCTACGAGCAGTACTTC
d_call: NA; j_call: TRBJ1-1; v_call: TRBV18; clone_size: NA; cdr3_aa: CASSPPGVGEAFF; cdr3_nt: TGTGCCAGCTCACCACCGGGGGTAGGAGAAGCTTTCTTT
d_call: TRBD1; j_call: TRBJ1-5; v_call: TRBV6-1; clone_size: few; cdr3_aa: CASLQGGVSNQPQHF; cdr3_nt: TGTGCCAGCCTCCAGGGGGGGGTTAGCAATCAGCCCCAGCATTTT
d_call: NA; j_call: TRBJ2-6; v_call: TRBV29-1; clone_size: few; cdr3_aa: CSGQAPGANVLTF; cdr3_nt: TGCAGCGGGCAGGCCCCTGGGGCCAACGTCCTGACTTTC
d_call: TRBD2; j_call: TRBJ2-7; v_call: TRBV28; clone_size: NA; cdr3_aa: CASRLAGGPWEQYF; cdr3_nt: TGTGCCAGCAGACTAGCGGGAGGGCCTTGGGAGCAGTACTTC
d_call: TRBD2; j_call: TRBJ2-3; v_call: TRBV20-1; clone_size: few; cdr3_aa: CSARVTLGAGGLGTDTQYF; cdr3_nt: TGCAGTGCTAGAGTTACACTGGGAGCGGGAGGACTGGGCACAGATACGCAGTATTTT
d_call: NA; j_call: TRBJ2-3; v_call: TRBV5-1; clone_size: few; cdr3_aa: CASRRWGGPTDTQYF; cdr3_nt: TGCGCCAGCAGAAGGTGGGGGGGCCCGACAGATACGCAGTATTTT
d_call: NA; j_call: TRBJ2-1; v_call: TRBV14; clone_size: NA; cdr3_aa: CASSLRDNYNEQFF; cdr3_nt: TGTGCCAGCAGCCTCCGGGACAACTACAATGAGCAGTTCTTC
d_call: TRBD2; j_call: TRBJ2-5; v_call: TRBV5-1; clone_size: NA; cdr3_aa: CASSFGLDQETQYF; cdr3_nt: TGCGCCAGCAGCTTCGGACTAGATCAAGAGACCCAGTACTTC
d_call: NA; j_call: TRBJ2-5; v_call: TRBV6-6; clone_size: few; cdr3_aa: CASSFSRAETQYF; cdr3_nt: TGTGCCAGCAGTTTTAGCCGTGCGGAGACCCAGTACTTC
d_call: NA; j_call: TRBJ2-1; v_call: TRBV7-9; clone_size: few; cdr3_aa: CASSFIGGEQFF; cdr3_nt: TGTGCCAGCAGCTTTATCGGGGGTGAGCAGTTCTTC
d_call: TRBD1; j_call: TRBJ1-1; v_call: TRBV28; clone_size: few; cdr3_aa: CASRLRGLNTEAFF; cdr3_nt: TGTGCCAGCAGGCTCAGGGGGCTGAACACTGAAGCTTTCTTT
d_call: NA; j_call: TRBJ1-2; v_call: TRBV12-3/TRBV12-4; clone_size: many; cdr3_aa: CASSFTSASEDTF; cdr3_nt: TGTGCCAGCAGTTTCACCTCGGCGTCCGAAGACACCTTC
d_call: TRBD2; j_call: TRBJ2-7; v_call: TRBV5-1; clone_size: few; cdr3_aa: CASSLDLAGGYEQYF; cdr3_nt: TGCGCCAGCAGCTTGGACCTAGCGGGAGGATACGAGCAGTACTTC
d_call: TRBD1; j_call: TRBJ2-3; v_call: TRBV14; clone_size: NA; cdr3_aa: CASSPWTGGNTDTQYF; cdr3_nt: TGTGCCAGCAGCCCCTGGACAGGCGGAAACACAGATACGCAGTATTTT
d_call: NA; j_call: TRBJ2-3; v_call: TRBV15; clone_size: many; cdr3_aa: CATSRGASRTDTQYF; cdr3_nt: TGTGCCACCAGCAGAGGTGCGAGTCGCACAGATACGCAGTATTTT